This passage covers 20 T cell receptor beta chains from one sample sequenced in a study of cytotoxic CD8 clonotypes in ibrutinib-treated CLL. TCRdb keeps only in-frame clones here, not all; method: immunoSEQ multiplex PCR. The sample shows 95,000 to 100,000 clones, around 73% of them seen only once. This specimen consisted of PBMCs, obtained after 12 months of ibrutinib treatment. These receptors came from a human donor with chronic lymphocytic leukemia.

This clone came up once. The chain is built from TRBV7-9 and TRBJ2-7; TRBD1 agrees at 11 bases. Looked up from germline, CDR1 is SEHNR and CDR2 is FQNEAQ (reference sequence). V trimming: 4 bases; J trimming: 5 bases; junction bases outside the gene matches: 4. The CDR3 loop spans 14 amino acids. The CDR3 sequence: CASSSGQGAHEQYF. The CDR3 DNA reads TGTGCCAGCAGCTCCGGACAGGGGGCCCACGAGCAGTACTTC.

V and J are TRBV6-6 and TRBJ1-1; tentative D call: TRBD1 (6 bases). The germline V and J ends were trimmed by 6 bases and 1 base, with 12 bases remaining between them. The CDR3 sequence is 14 residues long. CDR1 MNHNY and CDR2 SVGAGI come from the germline V gene (reference sequence). CDR3 sequence reads: CASRAQQGNTEAFF. The CDR3 coding sequence is TGTGCCAGCAGGGCTCAACAGGGGAACACTGAAGCTTTCTTT.

This chain uses TRBV5-1 with TRBJ2-5; 9 bases align to TRBD2. The ends lost 7 bases at V and 3 bases at J; junction bases unmatched: 7. In germline, CDR1 is SGHRS, CDR2 YFSETQ. CDR3 size: 14 residues. This chain's CDR3 is CASGSGGSKETQYF. CDR3 sequence (DNA): TGCGCCAGCGGTAGCGGGGGAAGTAAAGAGACCCAGTACTTC.

The genes are TRBV9 and TRBJ2-1; D gene uncertain. Germline-derived CDR1 and CDR2 are SGDLS and YYNGEE. This CDR3 contains 16 residues. Deletions cut 0 bases from V and 4 bases from J, with 14 bases between. CDR3 sequence: CASSVAGSVRYNEQFF. The CDR3 DNA follows: TGTGCCAGCAGCGTAGCTGGCAGCGTACGGTACAATGAGCAGTTCTTC. Combining the CDR3 with reference TRBV9 and TRBJ2-1 gives the whole variable domain DSGVTQTPKHLITATGQRVTLRCSPRSGDLSVYWYQQSLDQGLQFLIQYYNGEERAKGNILERFSAQQFPDLHSELNLSSLELGDSALYFCASSVAGSVRYNEQFFGPGTRLTVL.

The chain has TRBV5-1 and TRBJ2-7; TRBD1 aligns across 7 bases. Trimming cost V 4 bases and J 2 bases; bases outside gene matches: 6. From germline, CDR1 is SGHRS and CDR2 YFSETQ. This CDR3 is 14 amino acids long. In DNA, the CDR3 is TGCGCCAGCAGCACCGGACAGGTCCCCTACGAGCAGTACTTC. Translation gives CASSTGQVPYEQYF.

DNA of the CDR3: TGTGCCAGCTCACCCGGGACACTACAAGAGACCCAGTACTTC. This sequence encodes CASSPGTLQETQYF. The chain uses TRBV18 and TRBJ2-5, with D possibly TRBD1 on 6 matching bases. The length of the CDR3 is 14 residues. The germline V gene has CDR1 KGHSH and CDR2 LQKENI. V shed 3 bases and J shed 2 bases, with 10 bases lying between them. Variable domain in full (rest from reference TRBV18 and TRBJ2-5): NAGVMQNPRHLVRRRGQEARLRCSPMKGHSHVYWYRQLPEEGLKFMVYLQKENIIDESGMPKERFSAEFPKEGPSILRIQQVVRGDSAAYFCASSPGTLQETQYFGPGTRLLVL.

This chain uses TRBV25-1 with TRBJ2-7; 8 positions agree with TRBD2. From germline, CDR1 is MGHDK and CDR2 SYGVNS. Trimming removed 4 bases from V and 6 bases from J; junction bases left unmatched: 14. The CDR3 length is 16 residues. The CDR3 spells CASSGDSSSGVREQYF. The CDR3 region has the DNA TGTGCCAGCAGTGGGGATTCGAGTAGCGGGGTTCGCGAGCAGTACTTC.

The table lists this clone with a few counts. The gene calls are TRBV28 and TRBJ1-1; maybe TRBD1 (6 bases). The CDR3 covers 12 residues. V lost 4 bases and J lost 4, with 7 bases in between. Germline CDR1 is MDHEN and CDR2 is SYDVKM. CDR3 DNA: TGTGCCAGCAGTTGGACAGCCACTGAAGCTTTCTTT. This encodes CASSWTATEAFF.

This chain uses TRBV6-5 with TRBJ2-7, with 7 positions matching TRBD1. The germline CDR1 and CDR2 sequences are MNHEY and SVGAGI. The V gene end was trimmed by 5 bases and the J gene end by 6 bases; junction bases not matched to a gene: 7. This CDR3 spans 13 amino acids. As DNA, the CDR3 is TGTGCCAGCAGTAAGACAGGGTATTTCGAGCAGTACTTC. Amino acid sequence: CASSKTGYFEQYF.

The chain combines TRBV6-1 with TRBJ2-7; a weak D match, TRBD2 (6 bases). The CDR3 extends over 12 amino acids. Germline V gene sequence: CDR1 MNHNS, CDR2 SASEGT. The V end was cut by 7 bases, the J end by 4 bases, with 11 bases between. CDR3: CASTRDWYEQYF. The CDR3 DNA sequence: TGTGCCAGCACCCGGGACTGGTACGAGCAGTACTTC.

This clone turned up a few times. Other DNA sequences in the same sample also yield this CDR3. The CDR3, as DNA: TGTGCCAGCAGTTCCGGACAGGGCTATGGCTACACCTTC. Translation: CASSSGQGYGYTF. The V gene is TRBV28, the J gene TRBJ1-2; TRBD1 aligns across 8 bases. CDR1 is MDHEN and CDR2 is SYDVKM in the germline V gene. The CDR3 runs 13 residues. With V trimmed by 4 bases and J by 4 bases, 2 bases remained unmatched.

The chain couples TRBV5-1 to TRBJ2-1; no reliable D call. This CDR3 contains 13 residues. Germline assignment: CDR1 SGHRS and CDR2 YFSETQ. V shed 4 bases and J shed 5 bases, with 10 bases lying between them. Here the CDR3 reads CASSAFPDNEQFF. CDR3 nucleotides: TGCGCCAGCAGCGCATTCCCGGACAATGAGCAGTTCTTC.

This clone was seen more than once but under ten times. The chain couples TRBV5-4 to TRBJ2-1; perhaps TRBD2 as D (5 bases). Germline CDR1 reads SGHNT; CDR2 reads YYREEE (reference sequence). CDR3 length: 14 amino acids. Trimming removed 0 bases at V and 8 bases at J, with 12 bases between. The CDR3, as DNA: TGTGCCAGCAGCTTGGACGAGGCTAGCTATGAGCAGTTCTTC. It translates to CASSLDEASYEQFF.

The DNA for the CDR3 is TGTGCCAGCAGCGTAGGCATGGGCAGGGATTATGGCTACACCTTC. As protein: CASSVGMGRDYGYTF. V and J are TRBV9 and TRBJ1-2; TRBD1 might be the D (5 bases). Trimming shortened V by 0 bases and J by 5 bases, and 14 bases separated the two germline ends. This CDR3 spans 15 amino acids. Germline values: CDR1 SGDLS, CDR2 YYNGEE.

By share, this clone ranks as medium-sized. The chain combines TRBV11-3 with TRBJ1-1; D remains unclear. The germline V and J ends were trimmed by 0 bases and 4 bases, with 9 bases remaining between them. The length of the CDR3 is 14 residues. Germline CDR1 and CDR2: SGHNT and YENEEA. The CDR3 here is CASSLESGVTEAFF. The CDR3 DNA reads TGTGCCAGCAGCTTAGAGAGCGGCGTCACTGAAGCTTTCTTT.

The genes are TRBV5-1 and TRBJ2-5; TRBD1 matches at 8 bases. V shed 2 bases, J shed 5 bases, and the junction held 5 bases outside the gene matches. The CDR3 covers 14 residues. CDR1 and CDR2 (germline): SGHRS, YFSETQ. The CDR3 loop is CASSFGQGGETQYF. Written as DNA, the CDR3 is TGCGCCAGCAGCTTTGGACAGGGTGGGGAGACCCAGTACTTC.

The V gene is TRBV6-5, the J gene TRBJ1-1; no reliable D call. The ends were cut back, 4 bases at V and 0 bases at J, with 9 bases in the middle. This CDR3 is 14 amino acids long. In germline, CDR1 is MNHEY, CDR2 SVGAGI. The CDR3 spells CASSFNTLNTEAFF. CDR3 DNA: TGTGCCAGCAGTTTCAATACGTTGAACACTGAAGCTTTCTTT.

The chain has TRBV4-1 and TRBJ2-7; D is undetermined. The length of the CDR3 is 13 residues. With 2 bases removed from V and 6 bases from J, the gap between germline ends came to 11 bases. The V gene's germline CDR1 is MGHRA and CDR2 YSYEKL. CDR3 nucleotide sequence: TGCGCCAGCAGCCAAACCGATTTTGTCGAGCAGTACTTC. Its translation: CASSQTDFVEQYF.

This rearrangement joins TRBV28 to TRBJ2-6, with 10 bases that match TRBD1. Germline lookup yields CDR1 MDHEN and CDR2 SYDVKM. This CDR3 is built from 18 residues. J was trimmed by 2 bases and V by 3 bases; bases with no gene match: 7. The CDR3 loop reads CASSFGGTGAPGANVLTF. CDR3 sequence (DNA): TGTGCCAGCAGTTTCGGGGGGACAGGGGCACCTGGGGCCAACGTCCTGACTTTC.

The chain joins TRBV7-2 to TRBJ2-7; 8 nucleotides match TRBD1. The ends lost 5 bases at V and 2 bases at J; junction bases unmatched: 8. This CDR3 spans 15 amino acids. The germline V gene encodes CDR1 SGHTA and CDR2 FQGNSA. The CDR3 here is CASSADRQGPYEQYF. CDR3 sequence (DNA): TGTGCCAGCAGCGCCGACCGACAGGGGCCCTACGAGCAGTACTTC.